These 15 T cell receptor beta chains were sequenced from one sample in a study of beta chain features in type 1 diabetes listed by TCRdb under 2018. Library prep was done by the immunoSEQ multiplex PCR assay. The entire isolated RNA was reverse transcribed using the High Capacity cDNA Reverse Transcription Kit, and thus expressed TCRB transcripts were sequenced. Held by TCRdb, this immuneACCESS table contains in-frame sequences only and omits some clones. Under half of the omission traces to an unresolved V gene where checked; the cause of the rest is unknown. Within this sample are about 620,000 clones, with roughly 15% of them counted one time only. The ten largest clones represent roughly 0.098% of the sample. Material for sequencing was naive CD4+ T cells from blood. In light of the paper, this sample's cell subset or site label describes: true naive CD4+ T cells. The receptors stem from a man younger than 35 in good health.

The gene calls are TRBV10-3 and TRBJ2-1; the D is unclear. CDR1 is ENHRY, CDR2 SYGVKD, per germline. The V and J ends lost 5 bases and 9 bases respectively, with 11 bases between them. CDR3 size: 12 residues. CDR3 in DNA: TGTGCCATCAGTCCCCCGATGGGTGAGCAGTTCTTC. The encoded protein is CAISPPMGEQFF.

This clone has a handful of counts. This chain connects TRBV6-5 to TRBJ2-3; D call uncertain. The V and J ends lost 0 bases and 2 bases respectively, with 9 bases between them. This CDR3 contains 15 residues. Germline V gives CDR1 MNHEY, CDR2 SVGAGI. CDR3 bases: TGTGCCAGCAGTTACTCGAGGCAACACACAGATACGCAGTATTTT. As protein: CASSYSRQHTDTQYF.

V and J are TRBV5-1 and TRBJ1-2, with TRBD1 matching 11 bases. The CDR3 is 15 residues long. CDR1 and CDR2 from the germline V gene are SGHRS and YFSETQ. V was pared by 0 bases and J by 9 bases, with 7 bases of the junction left unmatched. The CDR3 reads CASSLDPGQGASYTF. The CDR3 DNA sequence: TGCGCCAGCAGCTTGGACCCTGGACAGGGGGCTAGCTACACCTTC.

This clone was seen a few times. The CDR3 DNA is TGCGCCAGCAGCCGGAGGTCGGCTAGCGGGGTCAAAGATACGCAGTATTTT. Its protein product is CASSRRSASGVKDTQYF. J is TRBJ2-3 and V is TRBV4-3, with 9 bases aligning to TRBD2. With V trimmed by 4 bases and J by 5 bases, 13 bases remained unmatched. This CDR3 is built from 17 residues. Per the germline V gene, CDR1 is LGHNA and CDR2 is YSLEER.

The J gene is TRBJ2-7, the V gene TRBV7-2, with D tentatively TRBD2 (6 bases). CDR1 is SGHTA, CDR2 FQGNSA, per germline. V shed 4 bases and J shed 1 base, with 8 bases lying between them. The CDR3 loop spans 13 amino acids. The CDR3 nucleotides read TGTGCCAGCAGCTCGGGGGAGTCCTACGAGCAGTACTTC. It translates to CASSSGESYEQYF.

This clone was detected a few times. The rearrangement links TRBV7-6 to TRBJ1-6, with unresolved D. Trimming took 5 bases from V and 6 from J, leaving 14 bases between them. Germline V gene lookup returns CDR1 SGHVS and CDR2 FNYEAQ. The CDR3 is made up of 15 amino acids. The CDR3 DNA reads as TGTGCCAGCAGCCTTTACCGGGCCCTTAATTCACCCCTCCACTTT. This codes for CASSLYRALNSPLHF.

This chain uses TRBV28 with TRBJ2-5, with TRBD1 matching 7 bases. CDR3 size: 14 residues. Trimming cost V 6 bases and J 2 bases; bases outside gene matches: 6. Germline V gene sequence: CDR1 MDHEN, CDR2 SYDVKM. DNA of the CDR3: TGTGCCAGCAGGGCAACAGGGGATCAAGAGACCCAGTACTTC. The encoded protein is CASRATGDQETQYF.

This rearrangement joins TRBV7-6 to TRBJ2-7, with D unresolved. V lost 1 base, J lost 7 bases, and 8 bases lay in between. This CDR3 contains 12 residues. CDR1 is SGHVS and CDR2 is FNYEAQ in the germline V gene. The CDR3 coding sequence is TGTGCCAGCAGCTTAGTCTTGGGAGAGCAGTACTTC. Translating gives CASSLVLGEQYF.

This chain links TRBV19 with TRBJ1-2; D might be TRBD1 (5 bases). With 6 bases removed from V and 2 bases from J, the gap between germline ends came to 19 bases. Germline-derived CDR1 and CDR2 are LNHDA and SQIVND (reference sequence). CDR3 size: 16 residues. This chain's CDR3 is CASSPGRGTRNYGYTF. The CDR3 coding sequence is TGTGCCAGTAGCCCCGGTAGAGGGACCAGAAACTATGGCTACACCTTC.

J is TRBJ2-7 and V is TRBV6-5, with D uncertain. Germline CDR1 is MNHEY and CDR2 is SVGAGI. This CDR3 has 15 amino acids. V was shortened by 6 bases and J by 0 bases, with 15 bases between the two germline ends. The CDR3 DNA sequence: TGTGCCAGCAGCCAAGACTCTAGGAGCTCCTACGAGCAGTACTTC. The encoded protein is CASSQDSRSSYEQYF.

This clone was found a few times. The rearrangement uses TRBV7-9 and TRBJ2-7; D uncertain. V lost 1 base and J lost 1, with 11 bases in between. CDR3 length: 15 residues. The germline V gene has CDR1 SEHNR and CDR2 FQNEAQ (reference sequence). CDR3: CASSLERVLSYEQYF. CDR3 in DNA: TGTGCCAGCAGCTTAGAACGTGTGTTATCCTACGAGCAGTACTTC.

The rearrangement uses TRBV9 and TRBJ1-2; D remains ambiguous. The CDR3 loop spans 13 amino acids. Germline V gene lookup returns CDR1 SGDLS and CDR2 YYNGEE. Trimming removed 4 bases at V and 4 bases at J, with 11 bases between. The CDR3: CASSRGSGYGYTF. Written as DNA, the CDR3 is TGTGCCAGCAGCCGCGGGAGCGGCTATGGCTACACCTTC. Based on the CDR3 plus reference TRBV9 and TRBJ1-2, the full variable domain is DSGVTQTPKHLITATGQRVTLRCSPRSGDLSVYWYQQSLDQGLQFLIQYYNGEERAKGNILERFSAQQFPDLHSELNLSSLELGDSALYFCASSRGSGYGYTFGSGTRLTVV.

The chain recombines TRBV15 with TRBJ2-5; D is perhaps TRBD2 (7 bases). The CDR3 has 17 amino acids. V lost 0 bases to trimming and J lost 2 bases, with 16 bases between them. The germline V gene encodes CDR1 LNHNV and CDR2 YYDKDF (reference sequence). The CDR3 spells CATSRDPLGGGQETQYF. The CDR3 region has the DNA TGTGCCACCAGCAGAGATCCCCTGGGAGGGGGGCAAGAGACCCAGTACTTC.

As regards this clone: Germline and junction disagree at one end, which may indicate a read error. The V call is TRBV7-3, the J call TRBJ2-7, with D unclear. The CDR3 is 12 amino acids. The germline V gene encodes CDR1 SGHTA and CDR2 FQGTGA. The CDR3 loop is CASSLNHNELYF. Here the CDR3 DNA reads TGTGCCAGCAGCTTAAACCATAACGAGCTGTACTTC.

This clone was counted a few times. The chain uses TRBV19 and TRBJ2-5; 7 bases agree with TRBD1. CDR3 length: 14 amino acids. The germline gives CDR1 LNHDA, CDR2 SQIVND (reference sequence). Trimming removed 2 bases from V and 5 bases from J; junction bases left unmatched: 5. The CDR3 coding sequence is TGTGCCAGTAGTATATTACAGGGGACGGAGACCCAGTACTTC. Amino acid sequence: CASSILQGTETQYF.